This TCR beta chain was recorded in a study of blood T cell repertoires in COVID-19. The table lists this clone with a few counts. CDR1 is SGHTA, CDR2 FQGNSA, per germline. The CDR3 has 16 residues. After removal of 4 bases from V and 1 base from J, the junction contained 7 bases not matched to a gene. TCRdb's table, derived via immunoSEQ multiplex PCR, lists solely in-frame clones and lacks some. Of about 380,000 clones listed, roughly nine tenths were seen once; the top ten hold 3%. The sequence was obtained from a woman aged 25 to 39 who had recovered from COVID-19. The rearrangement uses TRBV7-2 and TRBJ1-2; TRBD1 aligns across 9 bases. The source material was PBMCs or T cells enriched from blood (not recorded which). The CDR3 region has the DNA TGTGCCAGCAGCTACTTTGGGGACAGGGATAACTATGGCTACACCTTC. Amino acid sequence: CASSYFGDRDNYGYTF. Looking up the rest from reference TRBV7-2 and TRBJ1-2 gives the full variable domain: GAGVSQSPSNKVTEKGKDVELRCDPISGHTALYWYRQSLGQGLEFLIYFQGNSAPDKSGLPSDRFSAERTGGSVSTLTIQRTQQEDSAVYLCASSYFGDRDNYGYTFGSGTRLTVV.